This T cell receptor beta chain was sequenced during a study of cytomegalovirus exposure and HLA in healthy donors. This clone appeared a few times. The antigen remains unidentified. Study-wide results and caveats: An analysis that came later showed most CMV-associated TCR beta chains appearing HLA-restricted.

In the PCR, 60 Vbeta and 13 Jbeta primers were used. Data came from immunoSEQ multiplex PCR; TCRdb stores just in-frame clones and leaves some out. The sample has tens of thousands of clones, 65% to 85% seen once. Losses at the gene ends were 5 bases for V and 2 bases for J; bases not matched to a gene: 1. The germline V gene encodes CDR1 SQVTM and CDR2 ANQGSEA. CDR3 length: 13 residues. The sequence was collected from a man in his 60s in good health and CMV-seropositive. What was sequenced was PBMCs. This chain uses TRBV29-1 with TRBJ1-2, with 11 bases lining up with TRBD1. As DNA, the CDR3 is TGCAGCGTTTGGGACAGGGGGAACTATGGCTACACCTTC. This codes for CSVWDRGNYGYTF. The variable domain in full, completed from reference TRBV29-1 and TRBJ1-2, reads SAVISQKPSRDICQRGTSLTIQCQVDSQVTMMFWYRQQPGQSLTLIATANQGSEATYESGFVIDKFPISRPNLTFSTLTVSNMSPEDSSIYLCSVWDRGNYGYTFGSGTRLTVV.